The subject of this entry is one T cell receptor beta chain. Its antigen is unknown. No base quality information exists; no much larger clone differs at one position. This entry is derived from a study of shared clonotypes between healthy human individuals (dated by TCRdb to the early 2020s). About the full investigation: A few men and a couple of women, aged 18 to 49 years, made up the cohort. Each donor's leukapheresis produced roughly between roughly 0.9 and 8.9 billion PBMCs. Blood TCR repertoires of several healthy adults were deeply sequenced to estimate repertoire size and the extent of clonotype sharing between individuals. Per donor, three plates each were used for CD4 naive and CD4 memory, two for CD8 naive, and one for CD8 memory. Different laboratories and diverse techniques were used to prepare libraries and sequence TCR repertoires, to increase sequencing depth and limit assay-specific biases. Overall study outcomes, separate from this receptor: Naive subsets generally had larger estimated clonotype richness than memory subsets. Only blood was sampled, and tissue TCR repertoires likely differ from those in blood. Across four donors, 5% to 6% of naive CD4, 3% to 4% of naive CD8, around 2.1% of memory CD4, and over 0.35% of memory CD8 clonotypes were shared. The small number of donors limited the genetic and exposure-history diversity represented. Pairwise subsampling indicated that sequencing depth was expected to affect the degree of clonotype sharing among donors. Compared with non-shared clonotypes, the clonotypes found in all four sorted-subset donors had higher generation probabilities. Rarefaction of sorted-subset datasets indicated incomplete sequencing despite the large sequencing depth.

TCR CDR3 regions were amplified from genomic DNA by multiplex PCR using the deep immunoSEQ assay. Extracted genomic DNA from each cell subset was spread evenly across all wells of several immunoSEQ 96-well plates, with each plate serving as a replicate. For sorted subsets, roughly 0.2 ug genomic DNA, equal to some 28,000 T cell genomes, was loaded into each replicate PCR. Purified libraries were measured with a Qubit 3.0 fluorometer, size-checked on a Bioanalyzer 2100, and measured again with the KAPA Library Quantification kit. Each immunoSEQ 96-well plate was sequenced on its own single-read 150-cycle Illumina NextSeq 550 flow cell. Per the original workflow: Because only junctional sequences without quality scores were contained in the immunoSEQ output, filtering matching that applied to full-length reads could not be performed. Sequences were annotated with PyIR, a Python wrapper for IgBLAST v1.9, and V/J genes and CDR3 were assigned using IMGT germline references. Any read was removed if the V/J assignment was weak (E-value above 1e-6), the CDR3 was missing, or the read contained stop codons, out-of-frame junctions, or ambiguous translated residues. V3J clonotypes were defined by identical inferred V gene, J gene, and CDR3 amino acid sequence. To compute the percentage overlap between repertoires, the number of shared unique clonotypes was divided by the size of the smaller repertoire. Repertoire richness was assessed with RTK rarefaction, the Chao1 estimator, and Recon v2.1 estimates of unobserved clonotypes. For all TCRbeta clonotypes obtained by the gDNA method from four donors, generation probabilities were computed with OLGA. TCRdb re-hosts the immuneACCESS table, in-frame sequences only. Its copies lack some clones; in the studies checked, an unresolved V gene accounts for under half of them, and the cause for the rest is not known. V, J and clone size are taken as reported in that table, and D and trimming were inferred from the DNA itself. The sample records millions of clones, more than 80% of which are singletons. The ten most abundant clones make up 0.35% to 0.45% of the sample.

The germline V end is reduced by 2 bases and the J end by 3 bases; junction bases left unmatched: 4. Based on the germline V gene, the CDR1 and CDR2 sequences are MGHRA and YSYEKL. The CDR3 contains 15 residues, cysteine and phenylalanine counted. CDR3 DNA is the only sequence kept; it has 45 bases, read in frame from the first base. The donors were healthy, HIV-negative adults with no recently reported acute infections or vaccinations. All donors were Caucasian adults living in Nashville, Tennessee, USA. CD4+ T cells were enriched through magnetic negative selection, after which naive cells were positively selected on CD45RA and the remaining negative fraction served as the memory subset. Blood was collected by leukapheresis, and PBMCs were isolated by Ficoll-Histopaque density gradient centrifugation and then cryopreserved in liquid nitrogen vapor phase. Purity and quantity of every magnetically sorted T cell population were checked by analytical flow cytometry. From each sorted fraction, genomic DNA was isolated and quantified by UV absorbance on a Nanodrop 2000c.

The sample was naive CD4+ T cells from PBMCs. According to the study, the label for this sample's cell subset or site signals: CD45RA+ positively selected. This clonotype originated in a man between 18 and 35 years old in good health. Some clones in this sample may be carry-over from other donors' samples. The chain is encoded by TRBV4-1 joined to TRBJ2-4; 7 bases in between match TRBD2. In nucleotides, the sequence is TGCGCCAGCAGCCAAATAGGACTAGGCAAAAACATTCAGTACTTC. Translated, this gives CASSQIGLGKNIQYF.